These 7 T cell receptor beta chains share one sample of origin, sequenced in a study of shared clonotypes between healthy human individuals. Assay used: immunoSEQ multiplex PCR; TCRdb lists only in-frame clones, some missing. In the table there are a few hundred thousand clones, over 70% of which are singletons. Sequenced input: memory CD4+ T cells sorted from blood. Subset described: CD45RA-negative fraction. Receptor source: a man aged 30 to 45 in good health.

This clone was counted at least ten times. V gene TRBV28 combines with J gene TRBJ2-4; unclear D gene. The CDR3 contains 15 residues. Germline V gene sequence: CDR1 MDHEN, CDR2 SYDVKM. V lost 3 bases and J lost 2, with 11 bases in between. CDR3 nucleotides: TGTGCCAGCAGTTTGGAAGGCTTCCCCAAAAACATTCAGTACTTC. It encodes CASSLEGFPKNIQYF.

This clone has a handful of counts. V and J are TRBV7-9 and TRBJ2-2; 9 positions agree with TRBD2. V lost 5 bases and J lost 0; bases outside the gene matches: 13. CDR3 size: 19 residues. Per germline, CDR1 SEHNR and CDR2 FQNEAQ (reference sequence). This chain's CDR3 is CASSPQTSGGISNTGELFF. CDR3 DNA sequence: TGTGCCAGCAGCCCCCAAACGAGCGGGGGGATATCGAACACCGGGGAGCTGTTTTTT. Together with reference TRBV7-9 and TRBJ2-2, the CDR3 gives the full variable domain: DTGVSQNPRHKITKRGQNVTFRCDPISEHNRLYWYRQTLGQGPEFLTYFQNEAQLEKSRLLSDRFSAERPKGSFSTLEIQRTEQGDSAMYLCASSPQTSGGISNTGELFFGEGSRLTVL.

A few counts support this clone. The chain joins TRBV10-3 to TRBJ2-1; TRBD2 aligns across 16 bases. The CDR3 contains 20 residues. J lost 1 base, V lost 6 bases, and 12 bases had no gene match. Germline V CDR1 and CDR2: ENHRY, SYGVKD. DNA of the CDR3: TGTGCCATCAGACGAGGGACTAGCGGGAGGGTTGGCTTTTCCTACAATGAGCAGTTCTTC. It translates to CAIRRGTSGRVGFSYNEQFF.

The table lists this clone with a count of one. The rearrangement links TRBV30 to TRBJ2-1; 8 positions agree with TRBD2. Germline CDR1 reads GTSNPN; CDR2 reads SVGIG (reference sequence). Losses at the gene ends were 3 bases for V and 7 bases for J; bases not matched to a gene: 14. This CDR3 comprises 16 residues. This CDR3 is CAWRGMGGRRLNEQFF. The CDR3 DNA reads TGTGCCTGGAGGGGAATGGGCGGGAGGCGTCTGAATGAGCAGTTCTTC. Combining the CDR3 with reference TRBV30 and TRBJ2-1 gives the whole variable domain SQTIHQWPATLVQPVGSPLSLECTVEGTSNPNLYWYRQAAGRGLQLLFYSVGIGQISSEVPQNLSASRPQDRQFILSSKKLLLSDSGFYLCAWRGMGGRRLNEQFFGPGTRLTVL.

The V call is TRBV28, the J call TRBJ1-2; TRBD1 aligns across 7 bases. Germline assignment: CDR1 MDHEN and CDR2 SYDVKM. The CDR3 is 14 residues long. V lost 7 bases and J lost 1; bases outside the gene matches: 6. CDR3 protein: CASKPGGNNYGYTF. The CDR3 nucleotides read TGTGCCAGCAAGCCAGGGGGAAATAACTATGGCTACACCTTC.

The rearrangement joins TRBV29-1 to TRBJ2-5; D remains unclear. In germline, CDR1 is SQVTM, CDR2 ANQGSEA. V was shortened by 3 bases and J by 5 bases, with 13 bases between the two germline ends. The CDR3 sequence is 13 residues long. CDR3: CSVDRNLRETQYF. For the CDR3, the DNA is TGCAGCGTTGACAGGAACCTCAGGGAGACCCAGTACTTC.

This chain links TRBV14 with TRBJ2-1, with D possibly called TRBD1 or TRBD2 (5 bases each). V shed 1 base and J shed 9 bases, with 25 bases lying between them. Germline V gene sequence: CDR1 SGHDN, CDR2 FVKESK. There are 18 residues in the CDR3. In nucleotides, the CDR3 is TGTGCCAGCAGCCAAGGGTTGTCTAGGGGAGTACTGTTCGGTGAGCAGTTCTTC. It is translated as CASSQGLSRGVLFGEQFF.